This is a list of T cell receptor beta chains from one sample in a study of B cell selection in AIRE deficiency. Method: immunoSEQ multiplex PCR; TCRdb's copy keeps in-frame clones and lacks some. The sample lists fewer than 30,000 clones; around 97% were seen once. Sequenced material: conventional CD4+ T cells sorted from PBMCs. The origin of the receptors is a human donor with AIRE deficiency. Both conserved end residues are part of each CDR3. Each record gives: D gene, J gene, V gene, clone size, CDR3 protein, CDR3 DNA. D genes are given only for firm matches. The size of a clone is reported for some rows only, either as once, few or many, or as a class for expanded clones.

TRBD1 | TRBJ2-7 | TRBV2 | - | CASIRDRVVGNEQYF | TGTGCCAGCATCAGGGACAGGGTAGTTGGTAACGAGCAGTACTTC
TRBD1 | TRBJ1-3 | TRBV7-2 | - | CASSSLGQGSNSGNTIYF | TGTGCCAGCAGCTCATTGGGACAGGGCTCTAACTCTGGAAACACCATATATTTT
- | TRBJ2-5 | TRBV9 | - | CASSVGDSQGPLTHQETQYF | TGTGCCAGCAGCGTAGGGGATTCGCAGGGTCCCCTTACCCACCAAGAGACCCAGTACTTC
TRBD1 | TRBJ1-6 | TRBV4-1 | - | CASRDPGQGAQNSPLHF | TGCGCCAGCAGGGACCCGGGACAGGGGGCTCAAAATTCACCCCTCCACTTT
TRBD1 | TRBJ2-3 | TRBV7-9 | - | CASSLGQGIDTQYF | TGTGCCAGCAGCCTGGGACAGGGTATCGATACGCAGTATTTT
- | TRBJ2-7 | TRBV6-5 | once | CASSTGDRYEQYF | TGTGCCAGCAGTACGGGGGACAGATACGAGCAGTACTTC
- | TRBJ2-7 | TRBV5-1 | - | CASSLVGSGSSYEQYF | TGCGCCAGCAGCTTGGTGGGTAGCGGCAGCTCCTACGAGCAGTACTTC
TRBD2 | TRBJ2-1 | TRBV7-3 | - | CASSWTLANNEQFF | TGTGCCAGCAGCTGGACACTAGCGAACAATGAGCAGTTCTTC
- | TRBJ2-1 | TRBV6-4 | once | CASSPGRGRGSYNEQFF | TGTGCCAGCAGCCCCGGGCGGGGACGTGGATCCTACAATGAGCAGTTCTTC
TRBD2 | TRBJ2-4 | TRBV7-2 | - | CASSLAPSGRAAGGNIQYF | TGTGCCAGCAGCTTAGCCCCTAGCGGGAGGGCAGCGGGAGGAAACATTCAGTACTTC
TRBD2 | TRBJ2-3 | TRBV28 | - | CASSRLAGDTDTQYF | TGTGCCAGCAGTCGACTAGCGGGAGACACAGATACGCAGTATTTT
TRBD2 | TRBJ2-1 | TRBV7-2 | - | CASSPSAEASGTKFF | TGTGCCAGCAGCCCCTCAGCCGAGGCTAGCGGGACAAAGTTCTTC
- | TRBJ1-5 | TRBV10-1 | - | CASSGARSSNQPQHF | TGCGCCAGCAGTGGAGCCCGGTCCAGCAATCAGCCCCAGCATTTT
TRBD1 | TRBJ2-7 | TRBV7-9 | - | CASSWDRPPYEQYF | TGTGCCAGCAGCTGGGACAGGCCGCCCTACGAGCAGTACTTC
- | TRBJ1-1 | TRBV7-2 | once | CASSLVGRNTEAFF | TGTGCCAGCAGCTTAGTGGGGAGGAACACTGAAGCTTTCTTT
- | TRBJ1-1 | TRBV19 | - | CASTPGARYRTEAFF | TGTGCCAGTACCCCCGGAGCGAGATATAGGACTGAAGCTTTCTTT
- | TRBJ1-5 | TRBV28 | - | CASRPTALRQPQHF | TGTGCCAGCAGGCCAACAGCCCTACGGCAGCCCCAGCATTTT
- | TRBJ2-2 | TRBV2 | - | CASNRQNTGELFF | TGTGCCAGTAATCGGCAGAACACCGGGGAGCTGTTTTTT
TRBD1 | TRBJ2-7 | TRBV7-9 | - | CASRQGTYEQYF | TGTGCCAGCAGACAGGGGACCTACGAGCAGTACTTC
- | TRBJ2-7 | TRBV15 | - | CATSRDPPGPISYEQYF | TGTGCCACCAGCAGAGATCCACCCGGGCCGATCTCCTACGAGCAGTACTTC
- | TRBJ2-2 | TRBV7-7 | - | CASSFVGAGELFF | TGTGCCAGCAGCTTTGTAGGGGCCGGGGAGCTGTTTTTT
- | TRBJ2-7 | TRBV13 | - | CASSLDASTYEQYF | TGTGCCAGCAGCTTAGATGCTTCTACCTACGAGCAGTACTTC
- | TRBJ1-6 | TRBV28 | - | CASSPPRGENSPLHF | TGTGCCAGCAGTCCCCCCCGGGGCGAGAATTCACCCCTCCACTTT
TRBD2 | TRBJ2-1 | TRBV7-2 | - | CASSLSEWGGQFF | TGTGCCAGCAGCCTCTCGGAGTGGGGGGGGCAGTTCTTC
- | TRBJ2-7 | TRBV4-2 | - | CASSLGGLLYEQYF | TGTGCCAGCAGCCTTGGGGGGCTCCTATACGAGCAGTACTTC
- | TRBJ1-5 | TRBV30 | once | CAWSEKGALNQPQHF | TGTGCCTGGAGTGAGAAAGGGGCTCTTAATCAGCCCCAGCATTTT
- | TRBJ2-7 | TRBV18 | - | CASSPVADSYEQYF | TGTGCCAGCTCACCGGTTGCCGACTCCTACGAGCAGTACTTC
- | TRBJ2-7 | TRBV7-2 | - | CASSFSGESYEQYF | TGTGCCAGCAGCTTCTCCGGGGAAAGCTACGAGCAGTACTTC
- | TRBJ2-7 | TRBV11-2 | - | CASSLDSGSYEQYF | TGTGCCAGCAGCTTAGACTCGGGCTCCTACGAGCAGTACTTC
TRBD1 | TRBJ2-7 | TRBV7-3 | - | CASSLKLGQAYEQYF | TGTGCCAGCAGCTTAAAACTCGGACAGGCCTACGAGCAGTACTTC
TRBD1 | TRBJ2-6 | TRBV6-4 | - | CANSDRATGANVLTF | TGTGCCAACTCGGACAGGGCGACTGGGGCCAACGTCCTGACTTTC
TRBD2 | TRBJ2-1 | TRBV7-9 | - | CASRLGLAGLERDNEQFF | TGTGCCAGCAGGCTAGGACTAGCGGGATTAGAACGGGACAATGAGCAGTTCTTC
- | TRBJ2-5 | TRBV7-2 | - | CASSLSGSQETQYF | TGTGCCAGCAGCCTTAGTGGGTCCCAAGAGACCCAGTACTTC
- | TRBJ1-1 | TRBV10-1 | - | CASSEPAEAEAFF | TGCGCCAGCAGTGAACCGGCGGAGGCTGAAGCTTTCTTT
TRBD2 | TRBJ2-1 | TRBV6-1 | - | CASSELAGGYNEQFF | TGTGCCAGCAGTGAACTAGCGGGAGGGTACAATGAGCAGTTCTTC
- | TRBJ2-7 | TRBV19 | - | CASSLVGSRDYEQYF | TGTGCCAGTAGTTTGGTCGGGAGCAGGGATTACGAGCAGTACTTC
TRBD2 | TRBJ2-5 | TRBV13 | - | CASSRLAGDLYQETQYF | TGTGCCAGCAGCCGACTAGCGGGAGACTTATACCAAGAGACCCAGTACTTC
TRBD2 | TRBJ2-1 | TRBV5-1 | - | CASSFSGRAYNEQFF | TGCGCCAGCAGCTTCAGCGGGAGGGCCTACAATGAGCAGTTCTTC
- | TRBJ2-7 | TRBV6-5 | - | CASSYRRAGYYEQYF | TGTGCCAGCAGTTACAGACGGGCGGGTTACTACGAGCAGTACTTC
- | TRBJ2-2 | TRBV7-2 | - | CASSRGASAAGELFF | TGTGCCAGCAGCCGAGGAGCTAGCGCCGCCGGGGAGCTGTTTTTT
TRBD1 | TRBJ2-1 | TRBV6-6 | - | CASSGRDRGQGNEQFF | TGTGCCAGCAGTGGAAGGGACAGGGGGCAAGGCAATGAGCAGTTCTTC
- | TRBJ1-2 | TRBV4-2 | - | CASSSPGLPNYGYTF | TGTGCCAGCAGCTCCCCGGGCCTCCCTAACTATGGCTACACCTTC
- | TRBJ2-3 | TRBV7-2 | - | CASSLETRTDTQYF | TGTGCCAGCAGCTTAGAAACCCGCACAGATACGCAGTATTTT
TRBD2 | TRBJ2-5 | TRBV27 | - | CASSLTSGLGGEGQYF | TGTGCCAGCAGTTTAACCTCGGGACTAGGAGGGGAGGGCCAGTACTTC
TRBD2 | TRBJ2-1 | TRBV6-1 | - | CASKSSGSSYNEQFF | TGTGCCAGCAAGTCTAGCGGGAGCTCCTACAATGAGCAGTTCTTC
- | TRBJ2-1 | TRBV5-1 | - | CASSLERGNEQFF | TGCGCCAGCAGCTTGGAAAGGGGCAATGAGCAGTTCTTC
- | TRBJ1-2 | TRBV7-9 | - | CASSPAGPSYGYTF | TGTGCCAGCAGCCCGGCAGGGCCCTCCTATGGCTACACCTTC